Each of the 32 T cell receptor beta chains below was sequenced from the same sample in a study of Graves' ophthalmopathy and Graves' hyperthyroidism. Amplifying from RNA transcripts, the study obtained TCR beta CDR3 regions. The workflow started with a first-round RT-PCR run with HTBI primers and then moved on to a second-round multiplex PCR. A single record per CDR3 protein comes from TCRdb applying MiXCR to the multiplex PCR reads. This table has 1 million to 1.3 million distinct CDR3 sequences, approximately 35% appearing once. Sequenced input: peripheral blood or thyroid tissue (not recorded which). The receptors here all came from an adult man with Graves' hyperthyroidism.

This clonotype came up once. The V and J genes are TRBV10-3 and TRBJ1-4; D possibly corresponds to TRBD1 (6 bases). The CDR3 sequence is 15 residues long. Trimming took 3 bases from V and 7 from J, leaving 15 bases between them. The germline CDR1 and CDR2 sequences are ENHRY and SYGVKD. The CDR3 DNA reads as TGTGCCATCAGTGAAGGGGGATTCGACACTGAAAAACTGTTTTTT. Translating gives CAISEGGFDTEKLFF.

This clonotype was recorded at least ten times. This chain connects TRBV20-1 to TRBJ2-2; TRBD1 might be the D (6 bases). Germline V CDR1 and CDR2: DFQATT, SNEGSKA (reference sequence). The length of the CDR3 is 15 residues. V lost 3 bases and J 6 bases, leaving 17 bases between the germline ends. CDR3 sequence (DNA): TGCAGTGCTAGTTTGGGGGCGCATTCGGCCGGGGAGCTGTTTTTT. Its protein product is CSASLGAHSAGELFF.

This clonotype showed up many times. This sequence joins TRBV29-1 and TRBJ2-2; 13 bases are shared with TRBD2. Germline CDR1 SQVTM, CDR2 ANQGSEA. This CDR3 comprises 15 residues. After removal of 8 bases from V and 4 bases from J, the junction contained 7 bases not matched to a gene. The CDR3 region is CSTSTSGGATGELFF. The CDR3, as DNA: TGCAGCACCTCAACTAGCGGGGGGGCCACCGGGGAGCTGTTTTTT.

This clonotype was seen ten or more times. The chain combines TRBV7-8 with TRBJ1-5; TRBD1 matches 7 bases. The germline CDR1 and CDR2 sequences are SGHVS and FQNEAQ. The CDR3 is 19 amino acids. V gave up 1 base and J gave up 0 bases; unmatched junction bases: 12. The CDR3 bases are TGTGCCAGCAGCTTAGAATCCCGGGACAGCTCCCATAGCAATCAGCCCCAGCATTTT. It specifies CASSLESRDSSHSNQPQHF.

This clonotype has a handful of counts. The J gene is TRBJ2-5, the V gene TRBV7-2, with 12 bases identical to TRBD1. V shed 4 bases, J shed 5 bases, and the junction held 8 bases outside the gene matches. The CDR3 contains 16 residues. Looked up from germline, CDR1 is SGHTA and CDR2 is FQGNSA. The CDR3 protein is CASSSLRDRGLETQYF. The CDR3 nucleotides read TGTGCCAGCAGCTCCTTAAGGGACAGGGGGCTGGAGACCCAGTACTTC.

The table lists this clonotype with many counts. This sequence joins TRBV10-3 and TRBJ2-6; D may be TRBD1 or TRBD2 (6 bases each). This CDR3 has 17 amino acids. The V end lost 10 bases, the J end lost 0 bases, and 19 bases lay between the germline ends. The germline V gene has CDR1 ENHRY and CDR2 SYGVKD. This CDR3 is CATKDRGGSSGANVLTF. The CDR3 DNA sequence: TGTGCCACCAAGGACAGAGGGGGGTCCTCTGGGGCCAACGTCCTGACTTTC.

The rearrangement links TRBV5-1 to TRBJ1-1; weak D call: TRBD1 (5 bases). The V end lost 2 bases, the J end lost 0 bases, and 14 bases lay between the germline ends. Per the germline V gene, CDR1 is SGHRS and CDR2 is YFSETQ. This CDR3 is built from 16 residues. The CDR3 DNA follows: TGCGCCAGCAGCTTCCGAGACAGACCCTTGAACACTGAAGCTTTCTTT. Encoded protein: CASSFRDRPLNTEAFF.

The genes are TRBV13 and TRBJ2-7; D is ambiguous. The CDR3 covers 12 residues. Trimming took 5 bases from V and 5 from J, leaving 10 bases between them. The V gene's germline CDR1 is PRHDT and CDR2 FYEKMQ (reference sequence). The CDR3 loop reads CASSTLFHEQYF. In DNA, the CDR3 is TGTGCCAGCAGCACTTTGTTCCACGAGCAGTACTTC.

This clonotype was detected ten times or more. V usage is TRBV7-9 and J usage is TRBJ2-7; 7 bases agree with TRBD2. V shed 3 bases and J 2 bases; nucleotides not matched to a gene: 1. The CDR3 has 13 residues. CDR1 is SEHNR, CDR2 FQNEAQ, per germline (reference sequence). This CDR3 reads CASSFGGAYEQYF. In nucleotides, the CDR3 is TGTGCCAGCAGCTTTGGGGGGGCCTACGAGCAGTACTTC. Together with reference TRBV7-9 and TRBJ2-7, the CDR3 gives the full variable domain: DTGVSQNPRHKITKRGQNVTFRCDPISEHNRLYWYRQTLGQGPEFLTYFQNEAQLEKSRLLSDRFSAERPKGSFSTLEIQRTEQGDSAMYLCASSFGGAYEQYFGPGTRLTVT.

The rearrangement uses TRBV13 and TRBJ1-1; TRBD1 agrees at 7 bases. Germline CDR1 is PRHDT and CDR2 is FYEKMQ (reference sequence). V shed 5 bases and J 4 bases; nucleotides not matched to a gene: 4. This CDR3 has 13 amino acids. DNA for the CDR3: TGTGCCAGCAGCGTGACAGGGTTCACTGAAGCTTTCTTT. Translated: CASSVTGFTEAFF.

This clonotype was detected many times. The rearrangement links TRBV2 to TRBJ1-6; D gene unclear. Germline CDR1 and CDR2: SNHLY and FYNNEI. Trimming left V 3 bases short and J 10 bases short, with 16 bases between. The CDR3 has 15 amino acids. The CDR3 spells CASSDVIFLGSPLHF. The CDR3 nucleotides read TGTGCCAGCAGTGACGTCATTTTTCTGGGATCACCCCTCCACTTT.

This chain links TRBV9 with TRBJ1-4, with D possibly being TRBD1 (5 bases). Germline values: CDR1 SGDLS, CDR2 YYNGEE. This CDR3 contains 13 residues. V was shortened by 3 bases and J by 7 bases, with 10 bases between the two germline ends. Here the CDR3 reads CASSDGAGEKLFF. CDR3 coding DNA: TGTGCCAGCAGCGATGGGGCCGGTGAAAAACTGTTTTTT.

This chain joins TRBV7-9 and TRBJ1-1, with no clear D. V lost 5 bases, J lost 11 bases, and 24 bases lay in between. Germline V lookup: CDR1 SEHNR, CDR2 FQNEAQ (reference sequence). CDR3 length: 15 residues. The CDR3 sequence is CASSQGVGLLARAFF. The CDR3 DNA reads TGTGCCAGCAGCCAAGGTGTGGGGTTGTTGGCGAGGGCTTTCTTT.

The table lists this clonotype with a few counts. CDR3 DNA sequence: TGTGCCAGCGGTCGGGGGGATGGCTACACCTTC. It is translated as CASGRGDGYTF. The genes are TRBV12-3 or TRBV12-4 and TRBJ1-2; tentative D call: TRBD1 (5 bases). V was trimmed by 8 bases and J by 6 bases, leaving 10 bases between them. CDR3 length: 11 amino acids.

On this clonotype itself: One end of the junction does not line up with germline, which may come from a read error. This chain joins TRBV7-9 and TRBJ1-1, with no clear D. The CDR3 is made up of 13 amino acids. Germline V gives CDR1 SEHNR, CDR2 FQNEAQ (reference sequence). This CDR3 reads CASSLGTNGGAFF. The CDR3 bases are TGCGCCAGCAGCTTGGGCACAAACGGAGGAGCTTTCTTT.

This clonotype was detected once. Being one base from a much bigger clone, this may be a read error. This chain links TRBV19 with TRBJ1-6, with TRBD1 identical over 7 bases. CDR3 size: 14 residues. V lost 6 bases and J lost 11; bases outside the gene matches: 10. Germline CDR1 LNHDA, CDR2 SQIVND (reference sequence). The CDR3 nucleotides read TGTGCCAGTAGAGACAGGGCGAATTTACCACCCCTCCACTTT. Protein sequence: CASRDRANLPPLHF.

This clonotype was picked up a small number of times. The rearrangement joins TRBV7-9 to TRBJ2-7; D might be TRBD2 (6 bases). V lost 5 bases to trimming and J lost 4 bases, with 12 bases between them. CDR1 and CDR2 from the germline V gene are SEHNR and FQNEAQ (reference sequence). The CDR3 length is 13 residues. The CDR3 bases are TGTGCCAGCAGCCCTACGGCGGGGTACGAGCAGTACTTC. Translation: CASSPTAGYEQYF.

The genes are TRBV7-6 and TRBJ2-3; D tentatively reads TRBD1 or TRBD2 (5 bases each). The V end lost 1 base, the J end lost 0 bases, and 8 bases lay between the germline ends. Per the germline V gene, CDR1 is SGHVS and CDR2 is FNYEAQ. The CDR3 is 15 residues long. CDR3 sequence: CASSLEGPSTDTQYF. Written as DNA, the CDR3 is TGTGCCAGCAGCTTAGAGGGACCCAGCACAGATACGCAGTATTTT.

This clonotype showed up just a few times. This chain joins TRBV7-9 and TRBJ1-6, with 8 bases lining up with TRBD1. V was clipped by 5 bases and J by 4 bases; unmatched bases: 7. This CDR3 is 16 amino acids long. Germline V gene data show CDR1 as SEHNR and CDR2 as FQNEAQ (reference sequence). The CDR3: CASSPRDRSYNSPLHF. The DNA for the CDR3 is TGTGCCAGCAGCCCTAGGGACAGGTCATATAATTCACCCCTCCACTTT.

About this clonotype itself: A read error may explain this, as a much larger clone is one base away. The chain is built from TRBV19 and TRBJ1-2; TRBD1 aligns across 10 bases. Per the germline V gene, CDR1 is LNHDA and CDR2 is SQIVND (reference sequence). J was trimmed by 3 bases and V by 10 bases; bases with no gene match: 8. The CDR3 is made up of 14 amino acids. The CDR3 reads CATRIGTGDYGYTF. CDR3 bases: TGTGCCACGCGAATCGGGACAGGGGACTATGGCTACACCTTC.

The rearrangement links TRBV20-1 to TRBJ2-2, with a tentative D call TRBD1 (6 bases). Germline V gives CDR1 DFQATT, CDR2 SNEGSKA (reference sequence). Deletions cut 4 bases from V and 3 bases from J, with 9 bases between. The CDR3 extends over 13 amino acids. The CDR3 here is CSAKGQYTGELFF. In DNA form, the CDR3 reads TGCAGTGCTAAAGGACAGTACACCGGGGAGCTGTTTTTT.

This clonotype was seen ten or more times. The rearrangement links TRBV20-1 to TRBJ1-5; D might be TRBD1 (6 bases). CDR1 and CDR2 (germline): DFQATT, SNEGSKA (reference sequence). The CDR3 consists of 14 residues. The germline V and J ends were trimmed by 3 bases and 4 bases, with 13 bases remaining between them. CDR3 region: CSARDSVENQPQHF. Here the CDR3 DNA reads TGCAGTGCTAGGGACAGCGTAGAGAATCAGCCCCAGCATTTT.

This clonotype was seen many times. The chain has TRBV6-6 and TRBJ2-5, with D possibly matching TRBD2 (5 bases). The length of the CDR3 is 14 residues. Germline lookup yields CDR1 MNHNY and CDR2 SVGAGI (reference sequence). The V and J ends lost 0 bases and 3 bases respectively, with 8 bases between them. The chain's CDR3 is CASSYSAVEETQYF. In nucleotides, the CDR3 is TGTGCCAGCAGTTACTCAGCGGTAGAAGAGACCCAGTACTTC.

This clonotype was counted ten times or more. The genes are TRBV2 and TRBJ1-1; D not certain. The CDR3 has 12 residues. The ends were cut back, 2 bases at V and 7 bases at J, with 8 bases in the middle. Germline-derived CDR1 and CDR2 are SNHLY and FYNNEI. The CDR3 DNA is TGTGCCAGCAGTGAACGAGAGATTGAAGCTTTCTTT. Residues: CASSEREIEAFF.

This clonotype occurred many times. The chain joins TRBV29-1 to TRBJ1-2; D might be TRBD1 (5 bases). With 6 bases removed from V and 4 bases from J, the gap between germline ends came to 18 bases. CDR1 is SQVTM and CDR2 is ANQGSEA in the germline V gene. The CDR3 is made up of 14 amino acids. CDR3 sequence (DNA): TGCAGCGTGCCTGAGGGGAGCGGACTCTATGGCTACACCTTC. Translated, it gives CSVPEGSGLYGYTF.

This clonotype came up a few times. The chain employs TRBV7-2 and TRBJ2-7; maybe TRBD2 (6 bases). The length of the CDR3 is 14 residues. Germline V CDR1 and CDR2: SGHTA, FQGNSA. With 10 bases removed from V and 2 bases from J, the gap between germline ends came to 18 bases. Here the CDR3 DNA reads TGTGCCACCGAGGGACTTCCGGGCGCCTACGAGCAGTACTTC. Translation: CATEGLPGAYEQYF.

This clonotype was detected many times. The V gene is TRBV6-5, the J gene TRBJ2-7; TRBD1 is a possible D gene (5 bases). The CDR3 runs 11 residues. Germline CDR1 and CDR2: MNHEY and SVGAGI. V lost 10 bases and J lost 3, with 10 bases in between. This CDR3 is CATTQGYEQYF. The CDR3 region has the DNA TGTGCCACGACGCAGGGCTACGAGCAGTACTTC.

Ten or more counts support this clonotype. This rearrangement joins TRBV7-2 to TRBJ2-2; D gene unclear. CDR3 length: 16 residues. Germline V lookup: CDR1 SGHTA, CDR2 FQGNSA. Trimming removed 8 bases from V and 3 bases from J, with 19 bases in between. In DNA form, the CDR3 reads TGTGCCAGCGGCAAAGTTAATTCGGTGGACACCGGGGAGCTGTTTTTT. Translated, it gives CASGKVNSVDTGELFF.

This clonotype was found many times. CDR3: CASSHARVVAEQYF. CDR3 in DNA: TGTGCCAGCAGCCATGCCAGGGTCGTAGCCGAGCAGTACTTC. The chain joins TRBV14 to TRBJ2-7; D possibly corresponds to TRBD1 (5 bases). V lost 3 bases and J lost 6, with 15 bases in between. Germline assignment: CDR1 SGHDN and CDR2 FVKESK. CDR3 size: 14 residues.

With respect to this clonotype: The junction departs from germline at one end; a sequencing error may be responsible. The chain has TRBV7-2 and TRBJ2-5; D possibly corresponds to TRBD1 (8 bases). The germline V gene encodes CDR1 SGHTA and CDR2 FQGNSA. The CDR3 totals 15 residues. CDR3 in DNA: TGCGCCAGCAGCCAGCAACAGGGGGGGAATCAGCCCCAGTACTTC. Protein: CASSQQQGGNQPQYF.

The chain is built from TRBV9 and TRBJ2-2; D ambiguous. The V end was cut by 0 bases, the J end by 8 bases, with 14 bases between. The CDR3 is made up of 15 amino acids. Germline CDR1 and CDR2: SGDLS and YYNGEE. The CDR3 DNA follows: TGTGCCAGCAGCGTAGTGCAGGCCTCCGGGGGGGAGCTGTTTTTT. It yields the protein CASSVVQASGGELFF.

Comments on this clonotype: A much more abundant neighbour one base away suggests this may be a read error. V usage is TRBV4-3 and J usage is TRBJ2-5, with TRBD1 matching 10 bases. This CDR3 has 16 residues. Germline V gives CDR1 LGHNA, CDR2 YSLEER. DNA for the CDR3: TGCGCCAGCAGCCAGGGTGACAGGGGGCGGGAAGAGGCCCAGTACTTC. Encoded protein: CASSQGDRGREEAQYF.